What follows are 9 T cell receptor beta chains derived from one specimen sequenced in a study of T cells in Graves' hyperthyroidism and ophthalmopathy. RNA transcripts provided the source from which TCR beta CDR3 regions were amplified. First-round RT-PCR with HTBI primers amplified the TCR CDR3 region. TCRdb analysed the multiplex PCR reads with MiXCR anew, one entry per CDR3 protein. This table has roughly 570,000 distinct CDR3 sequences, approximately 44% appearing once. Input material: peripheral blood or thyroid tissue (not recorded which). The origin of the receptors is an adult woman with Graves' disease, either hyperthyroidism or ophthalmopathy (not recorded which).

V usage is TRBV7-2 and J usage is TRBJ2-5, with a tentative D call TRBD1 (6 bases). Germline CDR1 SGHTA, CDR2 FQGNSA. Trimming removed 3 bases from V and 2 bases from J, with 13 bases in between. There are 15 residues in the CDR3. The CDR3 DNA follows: TGTGCCAGCAGCTTCGGGACACCAGCTCAAGAGACCCAGTACTTC. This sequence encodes CASSFGTPAQETQYF.

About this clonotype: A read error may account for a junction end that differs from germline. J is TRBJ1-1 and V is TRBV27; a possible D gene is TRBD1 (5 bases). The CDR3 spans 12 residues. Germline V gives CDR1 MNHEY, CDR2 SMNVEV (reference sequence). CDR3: CAGRNGGTEAFF. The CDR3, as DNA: TGTGCCGGCAGAAATGGGGGGACTGAAGCTTTCTTT.

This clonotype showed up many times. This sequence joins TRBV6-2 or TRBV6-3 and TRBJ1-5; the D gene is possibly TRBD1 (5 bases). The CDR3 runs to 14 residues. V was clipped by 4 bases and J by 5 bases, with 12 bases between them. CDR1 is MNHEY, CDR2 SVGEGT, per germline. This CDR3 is CASSSDSGHQPQHF. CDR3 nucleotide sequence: TGTGCCAGCAGTTCCGACAGCGGCCATCAGCCCCAGCATTTT.

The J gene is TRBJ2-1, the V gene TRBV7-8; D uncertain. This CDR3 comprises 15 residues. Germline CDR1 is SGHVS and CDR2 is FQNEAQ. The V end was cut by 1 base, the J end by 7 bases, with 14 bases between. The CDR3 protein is CASSLGRVGRNEQFF. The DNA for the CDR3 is TGTGCCAGCAGCTTAGGCCGGGTTGGGCGGAATGAGCAGTTCTTC. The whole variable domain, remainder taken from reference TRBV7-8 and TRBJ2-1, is GAGVSQSPRYKVAKRGQDVALRCDPISGHVSLFWYQQALGQGPEFLTYFQNEAQLDKSGLPSDRFFAERPEGSVSTLKIQRTQQEDSAVYLCASSLGRVGRNEQFFGPGTRLTVL.

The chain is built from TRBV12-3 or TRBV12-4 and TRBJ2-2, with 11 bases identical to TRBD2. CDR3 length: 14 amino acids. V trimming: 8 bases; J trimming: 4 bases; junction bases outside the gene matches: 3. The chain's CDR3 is CASGTSGTTGELFF. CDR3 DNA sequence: TGTGCCAGCGGGACTAGCGGAACCACCGGGGAGCTGTTTTTT.

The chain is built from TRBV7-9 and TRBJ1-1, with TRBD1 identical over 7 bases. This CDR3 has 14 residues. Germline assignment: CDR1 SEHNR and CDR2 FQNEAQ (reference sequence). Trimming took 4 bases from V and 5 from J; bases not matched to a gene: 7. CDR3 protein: CASSWSGGVTEAFF. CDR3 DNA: TGTGCCAGCAGCTGGTCAGGGGGAGTGACTGAAGCTTTCTTT.

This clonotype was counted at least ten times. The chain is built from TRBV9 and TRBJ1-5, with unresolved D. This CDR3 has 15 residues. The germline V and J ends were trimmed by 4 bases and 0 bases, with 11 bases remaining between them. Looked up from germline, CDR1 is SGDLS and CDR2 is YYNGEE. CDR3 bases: TGTGCCAGCAGCCCGGGAGCTAATAGCAATCAGCCCCAGCATTTT. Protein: CASSPGANSNQPQHF. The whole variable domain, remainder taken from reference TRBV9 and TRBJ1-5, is DSGVTQTPKHLITATGQRVTLRCSPRSGDLSVYWYQQSLDQGLQFLIQYYNGEERAKGNILERFSAQQFPDLHSELNLSSLELGDSALYFCASSPGANSNQPQHFGDGTRLSIL.

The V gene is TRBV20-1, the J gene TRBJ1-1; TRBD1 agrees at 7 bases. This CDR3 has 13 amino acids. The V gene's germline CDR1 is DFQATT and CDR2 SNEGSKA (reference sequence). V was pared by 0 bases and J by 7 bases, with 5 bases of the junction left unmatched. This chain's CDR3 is CSARDDRVVEAFF. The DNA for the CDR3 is TGCAGTGCTAGAGACGACAGGGTGGTTGAAGCTTTCTTT.

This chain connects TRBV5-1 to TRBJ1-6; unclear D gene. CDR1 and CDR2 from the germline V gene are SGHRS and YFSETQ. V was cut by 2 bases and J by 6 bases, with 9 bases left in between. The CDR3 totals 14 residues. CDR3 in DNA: TGCGCCAGCAGCTTTGGCCGGGGTAATTCACCCCTCCACTTT. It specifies CASSFGRGNSPLHF.